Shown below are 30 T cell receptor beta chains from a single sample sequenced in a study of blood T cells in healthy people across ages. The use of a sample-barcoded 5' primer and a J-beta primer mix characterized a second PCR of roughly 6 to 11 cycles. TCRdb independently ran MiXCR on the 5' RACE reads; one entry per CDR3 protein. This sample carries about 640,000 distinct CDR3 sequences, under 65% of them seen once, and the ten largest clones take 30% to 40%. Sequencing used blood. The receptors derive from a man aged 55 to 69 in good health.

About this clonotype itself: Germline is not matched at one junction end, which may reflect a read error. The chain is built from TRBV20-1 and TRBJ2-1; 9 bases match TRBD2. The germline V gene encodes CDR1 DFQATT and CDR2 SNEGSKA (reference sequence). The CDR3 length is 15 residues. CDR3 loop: CSAPFLAGLYNEHFF. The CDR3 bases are TGCAGTGCGCCCTTCCTAGCGGGGCTATACAATGAGCATTTCTTC.

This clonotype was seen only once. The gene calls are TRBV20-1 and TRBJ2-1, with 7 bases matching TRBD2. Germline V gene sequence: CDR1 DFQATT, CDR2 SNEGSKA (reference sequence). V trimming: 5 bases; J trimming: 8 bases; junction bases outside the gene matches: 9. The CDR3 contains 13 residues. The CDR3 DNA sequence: TGCAGTGCTCCCCCCCCGGGGAGGGATGAGCAGTTCTTC. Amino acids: CSAPPPGRDEQFF.

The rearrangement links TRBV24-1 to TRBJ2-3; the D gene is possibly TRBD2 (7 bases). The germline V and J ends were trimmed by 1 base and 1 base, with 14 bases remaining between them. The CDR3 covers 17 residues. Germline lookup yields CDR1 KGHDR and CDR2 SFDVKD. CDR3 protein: CATSDFGGARGTDTQYF. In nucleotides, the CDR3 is TGTGCCACCAGTGATTTTGGGGGGGCGCGCGGCACAGATACGCAGTATTTT.

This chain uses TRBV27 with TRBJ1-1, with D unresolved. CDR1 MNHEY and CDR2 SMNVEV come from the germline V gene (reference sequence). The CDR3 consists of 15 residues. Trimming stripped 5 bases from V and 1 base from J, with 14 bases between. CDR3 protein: CASSPLPGGNTEAFF. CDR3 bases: TGTGCCAGCAGTCCTCTCCCAGGCGGGAACACTGAAGCTTTCTTT.

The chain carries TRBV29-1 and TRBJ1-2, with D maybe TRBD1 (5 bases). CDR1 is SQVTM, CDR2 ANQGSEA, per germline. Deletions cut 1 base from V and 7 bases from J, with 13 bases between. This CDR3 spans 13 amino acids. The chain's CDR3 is CSVEALSGTGYTF. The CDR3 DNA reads TGCAGCGTTGAAGCATTATCGGGGACTGGCTACACCTTC.

CDR3 sequence (DNA): TGTGCCAGCAGCTTAGGATCTAGACCCTTAGGCGAGACCCAGTACTTC. It encodes CASSLGSRPLGETQYF. The chain uses TRBV11-2 and TRBJ2-5, with no clear D. Germline assignment: CDR1 SGHAT and CDR2 FQNNGV. V lost 1 base, J lost 5 bases, and 17 bases lay in between. This CDR3 has 16 amino acids.

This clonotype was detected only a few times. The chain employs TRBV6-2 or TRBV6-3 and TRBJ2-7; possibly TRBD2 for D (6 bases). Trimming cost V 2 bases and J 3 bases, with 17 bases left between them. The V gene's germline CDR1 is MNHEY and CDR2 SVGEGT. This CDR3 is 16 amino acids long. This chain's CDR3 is CASSYREGTGDYEQYF. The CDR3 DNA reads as TGTGCCAGCAGTTACCGTGAAGGGACTGGAGACTACGAGCAGTACTTC.

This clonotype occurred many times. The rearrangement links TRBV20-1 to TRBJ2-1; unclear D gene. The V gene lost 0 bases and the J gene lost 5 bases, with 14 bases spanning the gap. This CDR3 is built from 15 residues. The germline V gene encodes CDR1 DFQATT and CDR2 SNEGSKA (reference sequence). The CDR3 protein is CSAREDEGFHNEQFF. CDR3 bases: TGCAGTGCTAGAGAAGATGAAGGTTTCCACAATGAGCAGTTCTTC.

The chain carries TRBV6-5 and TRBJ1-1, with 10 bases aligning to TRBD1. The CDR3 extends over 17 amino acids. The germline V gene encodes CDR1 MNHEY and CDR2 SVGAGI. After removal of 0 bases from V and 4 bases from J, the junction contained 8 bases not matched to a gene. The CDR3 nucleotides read TGTGCCAGCAGTTACTCTAGGGACAGGGGATACTTCACTGAAGCTTTCTTT. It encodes CASSYSRDRGYFTEAFF.

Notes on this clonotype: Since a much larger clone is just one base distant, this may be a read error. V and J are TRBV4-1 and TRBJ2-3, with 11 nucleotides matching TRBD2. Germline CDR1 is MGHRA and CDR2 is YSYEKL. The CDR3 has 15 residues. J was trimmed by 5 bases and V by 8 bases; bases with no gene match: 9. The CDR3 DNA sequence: TGCGCCAGCGGCCCCCCGGGACTAGCGGTAGATACGCAGTATTTT. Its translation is CASGPPGLAVDTQYF.

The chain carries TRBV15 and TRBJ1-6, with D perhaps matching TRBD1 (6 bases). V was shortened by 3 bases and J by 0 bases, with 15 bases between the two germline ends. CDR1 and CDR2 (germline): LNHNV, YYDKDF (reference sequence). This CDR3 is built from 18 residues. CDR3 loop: CATSSDTGASSYNSPLHF. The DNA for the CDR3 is TGTGCCACCAGCAGTGATACGGGGGCAAGCTCCTATAATTCACCCCTCCACTTT.

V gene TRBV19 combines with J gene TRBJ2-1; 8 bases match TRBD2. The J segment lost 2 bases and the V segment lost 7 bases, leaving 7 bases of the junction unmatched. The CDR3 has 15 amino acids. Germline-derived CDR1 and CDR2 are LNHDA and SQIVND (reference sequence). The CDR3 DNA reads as TGTGCCAGTAACGCTGGAGCGGGGGCCTACAATGAGCAGTTCTTC. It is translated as CASNAGAGAYNEQFF. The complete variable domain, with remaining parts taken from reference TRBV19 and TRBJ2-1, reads DGGITQSPKYLFRKEGQNVTLSCEQNLNHDAMYWYRQDPGQGLRLIYYSQIVNDFQKGDIAEGYSVSREKKESFPLTVTSAQKNPTAFYLCASNAGAGAYNEQFFGPGTRLTVL.

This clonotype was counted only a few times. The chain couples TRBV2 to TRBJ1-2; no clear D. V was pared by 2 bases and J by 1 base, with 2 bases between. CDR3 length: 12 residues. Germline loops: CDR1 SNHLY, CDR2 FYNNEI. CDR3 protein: CASSEINYGYTF. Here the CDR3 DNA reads TGTGCCAGCAGTGAAATTAACTATGGCTACACCTTC.

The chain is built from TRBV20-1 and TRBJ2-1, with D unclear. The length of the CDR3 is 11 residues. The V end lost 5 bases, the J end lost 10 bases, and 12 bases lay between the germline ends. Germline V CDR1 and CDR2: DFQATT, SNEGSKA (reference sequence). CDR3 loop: CSAVKGYEQFF. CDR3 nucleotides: TGCAGTGCTGTGAAGGGCTACGAGCAGTTCTTC.

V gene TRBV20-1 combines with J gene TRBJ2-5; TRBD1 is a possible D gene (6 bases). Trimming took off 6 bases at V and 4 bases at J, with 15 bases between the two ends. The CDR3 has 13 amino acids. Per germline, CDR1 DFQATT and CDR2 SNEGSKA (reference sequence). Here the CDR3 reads CSATLQGGETQYF. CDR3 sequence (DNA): TGCAGTGCAACCCTACAGGGTGGAGAGACCCAGTACTTC.

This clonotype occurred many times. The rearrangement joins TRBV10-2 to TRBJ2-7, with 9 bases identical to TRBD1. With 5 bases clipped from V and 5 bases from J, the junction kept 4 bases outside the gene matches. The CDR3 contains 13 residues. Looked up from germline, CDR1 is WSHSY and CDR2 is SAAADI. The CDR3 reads CASSRDRAHEQYF. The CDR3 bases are TGCGCCAGCAGTAGGGACAGGGCACACGAGCAGTACTTC.

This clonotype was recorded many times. This CDR3 is CATSRDYRDQETQYF. Here the CDR3 DNA reads TGTGCCACCAGCAGGGACTATCGAGACCAAGAGACCCAGTACTTC. J is TRBJ2-5 and V is TRBV15; tentative D call: TRBD2 (6 bases). This CDR3 region has 15 residues. CDR1 is LNHNV, CDR2 YYDKDF, per germline (reference sequence). Trimming took off 3 bases at V and 0 bases at J, with 11 bases between the two ends.

CDR3 amino acids: CSVEGTGGISGANVLTF. The CDR3 DNA is TGCAGCGTTGAAGGAACAGGGGGCATTTCTGGGGCCAACGTCCTGACTTTC. The chain combines TRBV29-1 with TRBJ2-6, with 9 nucleotides matching TRBD1. After removal of 1 base from V and 1 base from J, the junction contained 5 bases not matched to a gene. The germline CDR1 and CDR2 sequences are SQVTM and ANQGSEA. The CDR3 has 17 residues. The full variable domain, completed using reference TRBV29-1 and TRBJ2-6, is SAVISQKPSRDICQRGTSLTIQCQVDSQVTMMFWYRQQPGQSLTLIATANQGSEATYESGFVIDKFPISRPNLTFSTLTVSNMSPEDSSIYLCSVEGTGGISGANVLTFGAGSRLTVL.

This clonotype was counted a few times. The CDR3 spells CSAATSGLTDTQYF. The CDR3 DNA follows: TGCAGTGCTGCGACTAGCGGGCTCACAGATACGCAGTATTTT. This chain uses TRBV20-1 with TRBJ2-3; TRBD2 aligns across 10 bases. The CDR3 has 14 residues. V was pared by 5 bases and J by 2 bases, with 4 bases of the junction left unmatched. CDR1 DFQATT and CDR2 SNEGSKA come from the germline V gene (reference sequence).

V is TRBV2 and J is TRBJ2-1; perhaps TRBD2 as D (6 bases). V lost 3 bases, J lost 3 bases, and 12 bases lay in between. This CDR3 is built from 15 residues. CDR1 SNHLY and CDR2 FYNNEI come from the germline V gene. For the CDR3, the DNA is TGTGCCAGCAGTGATAGGCGGGGCCGCTACAATGAGCAGTTCTTC. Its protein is CASSDRRGRYNEQFF.

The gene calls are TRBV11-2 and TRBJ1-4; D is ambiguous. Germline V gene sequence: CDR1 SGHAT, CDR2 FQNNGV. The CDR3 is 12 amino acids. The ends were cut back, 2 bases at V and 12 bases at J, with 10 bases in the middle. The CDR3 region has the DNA TGTGCCAGCAGCTTATCCGGGAATGAACTGTTTTTT. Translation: CASSLSGNELFF. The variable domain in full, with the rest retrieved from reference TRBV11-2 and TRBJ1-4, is EAGVAQSPRYKIIEKRQSVAFWCNPISGHATLYWYQQILGQGPKLLIQFQNNGVVDDSQLPKDRFSAERLKGVDSTLKIQPAKLEDSAVYLCASSLSGNELFFGSGTQLSVL.

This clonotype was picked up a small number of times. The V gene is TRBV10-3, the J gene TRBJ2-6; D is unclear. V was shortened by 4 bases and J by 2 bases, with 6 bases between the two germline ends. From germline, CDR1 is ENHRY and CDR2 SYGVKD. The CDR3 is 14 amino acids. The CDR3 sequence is CAISVNAGANVLTF. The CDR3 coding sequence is TGTGCCATCAGTGTGAACGCTGGGGCCAACGTCCTGACTTTC.

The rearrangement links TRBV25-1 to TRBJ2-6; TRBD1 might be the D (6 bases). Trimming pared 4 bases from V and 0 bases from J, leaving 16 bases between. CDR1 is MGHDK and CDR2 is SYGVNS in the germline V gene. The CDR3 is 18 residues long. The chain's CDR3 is CASSGTGTSHSGANVLTF. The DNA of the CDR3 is TGTGCCAGCAGTGGCACCGGGACAAGTCACTCTGGGGCCAACGTCCTGACTTTC. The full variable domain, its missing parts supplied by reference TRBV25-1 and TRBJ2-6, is EADIYQTPRYLVIGTGKKITLECSQTMGHDKMYWYQQDPGMELHLIHYSYGVNSTEKGDLSSESTVSRIRTEHFPLTLESARPSHTSQYLCASSGTGTSHSGANVLTFGAGSRLTVL.

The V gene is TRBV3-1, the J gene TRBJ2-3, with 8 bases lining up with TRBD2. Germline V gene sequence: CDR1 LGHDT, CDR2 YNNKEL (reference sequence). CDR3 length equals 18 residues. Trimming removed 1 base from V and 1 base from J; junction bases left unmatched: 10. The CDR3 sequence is CASSQGVDGAGGTDTQYF. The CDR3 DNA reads TGTGCCAGCAGCCAAGGGGTGGATGGAGCGGGGGGCACAGATACGCAGTATTTT.

CDR3 coding DNA: TGTGCCAGCAGTTTAGGAGGGGTCCCCTACAATGAGCAGTTCTTC. Translating it yields CASSLGGVPYNEQFF. The genes are TRBV12-3 or TRBV12-4 and TRBJ2-1; possibly TRBD1 or TRBD2 for D (5 bases each). The CDR3 is 15 residues long. The V and J ends lost 1 base and 2 bases respectively, with 9 bases between them.

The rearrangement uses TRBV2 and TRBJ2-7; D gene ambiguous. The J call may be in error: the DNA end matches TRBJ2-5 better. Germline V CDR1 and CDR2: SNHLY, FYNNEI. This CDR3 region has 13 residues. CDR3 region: CASSEVGPGTQYF. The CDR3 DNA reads TGTGCCAGCAGTGAAGTGGGTCCAGGGACCCAGTACTTC.

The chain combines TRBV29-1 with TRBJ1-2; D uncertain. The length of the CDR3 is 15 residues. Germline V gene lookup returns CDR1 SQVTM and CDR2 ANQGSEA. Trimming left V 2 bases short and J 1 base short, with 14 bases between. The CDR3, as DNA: TGCAGCGTTGAATTTTGGGTGCAGAATAACTATGGCTACACCTTC. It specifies CSVEFWVQNNYGYTF.

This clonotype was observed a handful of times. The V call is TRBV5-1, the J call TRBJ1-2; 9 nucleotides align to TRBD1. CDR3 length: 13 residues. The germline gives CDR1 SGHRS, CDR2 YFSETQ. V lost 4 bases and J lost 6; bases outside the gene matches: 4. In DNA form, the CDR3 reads TGCGCCAGCAGCCGGACAGGGGAGGATGGCTACACCTTC. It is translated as CASSRTGEDGYTF.

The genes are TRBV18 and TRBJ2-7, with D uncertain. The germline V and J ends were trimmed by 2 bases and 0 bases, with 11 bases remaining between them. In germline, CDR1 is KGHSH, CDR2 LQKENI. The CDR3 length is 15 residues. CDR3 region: CASSPVAAPSYEQYF. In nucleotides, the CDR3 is TGTGCCAGCTCACCAGTTGCCGCGCCCTCCTACGAGCAGTACTTC.

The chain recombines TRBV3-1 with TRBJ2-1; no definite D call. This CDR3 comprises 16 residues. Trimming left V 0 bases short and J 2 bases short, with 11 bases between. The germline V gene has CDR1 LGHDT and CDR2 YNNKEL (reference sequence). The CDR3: CASSQELVSPYNEQFF. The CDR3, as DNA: TGTGCCAGCAGCCAAGAACTGGTGAGCCCCTACAATGAGCAGTTCTTC.